The rows below give T cell receptor beta chains drawn from one sample of a study of T cell responses to AZD1222 COVID-19 vaccine. Generated by immunoSEQ multiplex PCR, the TCRdb table keeps only in-frame clones and is missing some. The sample lists approximately 70,000 clones, about 91% seen once, with about 9% in the top ten. This material consisted of peripheral blood, taken 28 days after the second dose of the MenACWY control vaccine. The receptors here all came from an adult who received the MenACWY meningococcal vaccine as a control. CDR3s include the opening cysteine and the closing phenylalanine or tryptophan. A D gene is named only where the DNA matches it firmly. Not all rows give a size; the values are once, few, many and, for expanded clones, a class.

CDR3: CASSSDRPSRYQETQYF
DNA: TGTGCCAGCAGCTCGGACAGGCCCTCTAGGTACCAAGAGACCCAGTACTTC
J: TRBJ2-5
size: NA
V: TRBV28
D: TRBD1

CDR3: CATSDPRGRGPGEQFF
DNA: TGTGCCACCAGTGATCCCCGGGGGCGGGGGCCAGGAGAGCAGTTCTTC
J: TRBJ2-1
size: NA
V: TRBV24-1
D: NA

CDR3: CASSQELRGGYNEQFF
DNA: TGCGCCAGCAGCCAAGAATTGCGCGGGGGCTACAATGAGCAGTTCTTC
J: TRBJ2-1
size: few
V: TRBV4-3
D: TRBD2

CDR3: CASSYSTSAREYF
DNA: TGTGCCAGCAGTTACTCGACTAGCGCCAGAGAGTACTTC
J: TRBJ2-7
size: NA
V: TRBV6-5
D: TRBD2

CDR3: CASGQNYGNTIYF
DNA: TGTGCCAGCGGACAGAATTATGGAAACACCATATATTTT
J: TRBJ1-3
size: NA
V: TRBV14
D: NA

CDR3: CASSTRGLRQPQHF
DNA: TGTGCCAGCAGCACCAGGGGGCTCCGTCAGCCCCAGCATTTT
J: TRBJ1-5
size: NA
V: TRBV7-8
D: TRBD1

CDR3: CASMMRQGYEQYF
DNA: TGTGCCAGTATGATGAGACAGGGCTACGAGCAGTACTTC
J: TRBJ2-7
size: NA
V: TRBV19
D: TRBD1

CDR3: CASSRPGTSDETQYF
DNA: TGTGCCAGCAGTCGTCCCGGGACCAGCGACGAGACCCAGTACTTC
J: TRBJ2-5
size: NA
V: TRBV6-5
D: NA

CDR3: CASSVGQGHNQPQHF
DNA: TGTGCCAGCAGCGTGGGACAGGGCCACAATCAGCCCCAGCATTTT
J: TRBJ1-5
size: NA
V: TRBV7-8
D: TRBD1

CDR3: CASSVSGAVGETQYF
DNA: TGTGCCAGCAGCGTAAGCGGGGCCGTCGGGGAGACCCAGTACTTC
J: TRBJ2-5
size: NA
V: TRBV5-4
D: TRBD2

CDR3: CATSRGGRASVYEKLFF
DNA: TGTGCCACCAGCAGAGGGGGGAGGGCTTCAGTGTATGAAAAACTGTTTTTT
J: TRBJ1-4
size: NA
V: TRBV15
D: NA

CDR3: CASSISTSGGVNIQYF
DNA: TGTGCCAGTAGTATATCAACTAGCGGGGGGGTAAACATTCAGTACTTC
J: TRBJ2-4
size: few
V: TRBV19
D: TRBD2

CDR3: CASSKGEGSSNYGYTF
DNA: TGTGCCAGCAGCAAGGGGGAGGGTAGTTCTAACTATGGCTACACCTTC
J: TRBJ1-2
size: few
V: TRBV7-2
D: NA

CDR3: CASSLDGGPSNYGYTF
DNA: TGTGCCAGCAGCTTGGATGGGGGGCCATCTAACTATGGCTACACCTTC
J: TRBJ1-2
size: once
V: TRBV5-5
D: NA

CDR3: CASKGSGNTIYF
DNA: TGTGCCAGCAAGGGCTCTGGAAACACCATATATTTT
J: TRBJ1-3
size: NA
V: TRBV12-3/TRBV12-4
D: NA

CDR3: CASMLAGAYNEQFF
DNA: TGTGCCAGCATGTTAGCGGGGGCCTACAATGAGCAGTTCTTC
J: TRBJ2-1
size: NA
V: TRBV6-5
D: TRBD2

CDR3: CASSIQGNGGQAGELFF
DNA: TGCGCCAGCAGCATACAGGGAAACGGGGGTCAGGCCGGGGAGCTGTTTTTT
J: TRBJ2-2
size: once
V: TRBV5-1
D: NA

CDR3: CASSYSIYGPDTEAFF
DNA: TGTGCCAGCAGTTACTCAATATATGGTCCGGACACTGAAGCTTTCTTT
J: TRBJ1-1
size: once
V: TRBV6-6
D: NA